Listed below are T cell receptor beta chains from one sample, sequenced in a study of blood T cells in healthy people across ages. Each CDR3 protein gets one entry after TCRdb re-called the 5' RACE reads with MiXCR. The sample has hundreds of thousands of distinct CDR3 sequences, roughly 60% seen once. Sequenced input: blood. These TCRs come from a man aged 25 to 40 in good health. Both conserved end residues are part of each CDR3. The order of the fields is J gene, V gene, CDR3 protein.

TRBJ2-5 TRBV13 CASSLTPSGGEETQYF
TRBJ1-2 TRBV7-9 CASSLRSLNYGYTF
TRBJ2-6 TRBV15 CATGRAGANVLTF
TRBJ2-6 TRBV18 CASSPYRGAGANVLTF
TRBJ1-4 TRBV28 CVSRTPQGGEKLFF
TRBJ2-1 TRBV12-3/TRBV12-4 CASSRSGGVLDEQFF
TRBJ2-3 TRBV29-1 CSGGRDADTQYF
TRBJ2-4 TRBV7-9 CASSSTGWGNIQYF
NA TRBV7-2 CASSRGLARYQETQYF
TRBJ1-1 TRBV18 CASSPGTTMNTEAFF
TRBJ2-1 TRBV7-3 CASSPRAGGPNNEQFF
TRBJ2-1 TRBV5-1 CASSLVPGRAEEQFF
TRBJ2-7 TRBV6-5 CASSYSTRPPSDEQYF
TRBJ2-1 TRBV29-1 CSVDGLTARSSYNEQFF
TRBJ2-5 TRBV20-1 CSTSGAYQETQYF
TRBJ1-1 TRBV6-4 CASSVDIGSRNTEAFF
TRBJ1-1 TRBV18 CASSPGGHQNTEAFF
TRBJ1-4 TRBV7-2 CASSKGGTGEEKLFF
TRBJ2-1 TRBV7-6 CASANREEDNEQFF
NA TRBV30 CAWSVRGYEQYF
TRBJ2-5 TRBV6-6 CASSYWRGQGETQYF
TRBJ1-2 TRBV27 CASSLAGPSYGYTF
TRBJ2-7 TRBV7-2 CASSLARNSGEQYF
TRBJ2-3 TRBV10-3 CAISVRAGTDTQYF
TRBJ1-1 TRBV6-2/TRBV6-3 CASSYAGGYTEAFF
TRBJ2-4 TRBV6-6 CASSRDELSYNEQYF
TRBJ2-1 TRBV15 CATSRGGTSGVNEQFF
TRBJ1-5 TRBV7-2 CASSLLGGGNQPQHF
TRBJ2-3 TRBV5-1 CASSQSGGHPDTQYF
TRBJ2-1 TRBV4-3 CASSPTSGNYNEQFF
TRBJ2-2 TRBV29-1 CSVEDGTGSRAGELFF
TRBJ2-3 TRBV4-1 CASSQDLPVVIGATDTQYF
TRBJ2-3 TRBV28 CASTPFFTDTQYF
TRBJ2-7 TRBV5-1 CASSSRTGDNEQYF
NA TRBV7-8 CASSLEFSGGPAGTQYF
TRBJ2-4 TRBV7-9 CASSLAHTFQYF
TRBJ2-1 TRBV12-3/TRBV12-4 CASSFGSLGSNEQFF
TRBJ2-7 TRBV20-1 CSAALQGQDKWYF
TRBJ2-7 TRBV7-3 CASSSGQIPYEQYF
TRBJ1-2 TRBV6-5 CASSRDIWTGGYTF
TRBJ2-5 TRBV20-1 CSAKRQGSRETQYF
NA TRBV7-9 CASSLYNRPTYEQYF